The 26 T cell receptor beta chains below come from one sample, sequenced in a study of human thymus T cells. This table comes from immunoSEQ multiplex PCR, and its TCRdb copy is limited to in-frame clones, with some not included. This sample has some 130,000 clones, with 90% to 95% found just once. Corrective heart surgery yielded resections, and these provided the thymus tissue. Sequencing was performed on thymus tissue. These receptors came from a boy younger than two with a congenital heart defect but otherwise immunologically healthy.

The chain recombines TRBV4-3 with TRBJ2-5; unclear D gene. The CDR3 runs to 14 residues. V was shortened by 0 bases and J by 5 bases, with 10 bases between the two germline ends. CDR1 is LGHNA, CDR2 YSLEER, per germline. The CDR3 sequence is CASSQDGATETQYF. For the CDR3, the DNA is TGCGCCAGCAGCCAAGACGGCGCCACGGAGACCCAGTACTTC.

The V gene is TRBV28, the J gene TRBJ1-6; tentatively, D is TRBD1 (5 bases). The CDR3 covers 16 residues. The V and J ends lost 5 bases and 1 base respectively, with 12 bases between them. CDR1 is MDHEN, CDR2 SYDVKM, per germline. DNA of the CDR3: TGTGCCAGCAGTACCCAGGGTTTATCCTATAATTCACCCCTCCACTTT. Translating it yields CASSTQGLSYNSPLHF.

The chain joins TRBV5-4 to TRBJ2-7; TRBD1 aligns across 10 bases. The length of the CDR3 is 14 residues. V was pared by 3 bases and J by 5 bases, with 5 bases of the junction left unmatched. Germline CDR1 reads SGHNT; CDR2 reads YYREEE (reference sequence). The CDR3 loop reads CASSSRDRGNEQYF. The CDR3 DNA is TGTGCCAGCAGCTCCCGGGACAGGGGAAACGAGCAGTACTTC.

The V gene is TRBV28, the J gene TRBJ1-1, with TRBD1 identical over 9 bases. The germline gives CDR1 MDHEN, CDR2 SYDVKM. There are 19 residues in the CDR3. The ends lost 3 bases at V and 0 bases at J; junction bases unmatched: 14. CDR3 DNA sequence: TGTGCCAGCAGTTTCCGGACAGGGGCCCTCGGGGTTATGAACACTGAAGCTTTCTTT. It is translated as CASSFRTGALGVMNTEAFF. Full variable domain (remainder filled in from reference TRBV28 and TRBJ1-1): DVKVTQSSRYLVKRTGEKVFLECVQDMDHENMFWYRQDPGLGLRLIYFSYDVKMKEKGDIPEGYSVSREKKERFSLILESASTNQTSMYLCASSFRTGALGVMNTEAFFGQGTRLTVV.

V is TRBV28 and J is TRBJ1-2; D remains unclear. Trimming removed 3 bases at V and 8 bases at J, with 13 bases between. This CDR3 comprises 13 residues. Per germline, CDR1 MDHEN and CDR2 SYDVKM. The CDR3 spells CASSLGDMVGYTF. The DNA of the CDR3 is TGTGCCAGCAGTTTGGGAGACATGGTAGGCTACACCTTC.

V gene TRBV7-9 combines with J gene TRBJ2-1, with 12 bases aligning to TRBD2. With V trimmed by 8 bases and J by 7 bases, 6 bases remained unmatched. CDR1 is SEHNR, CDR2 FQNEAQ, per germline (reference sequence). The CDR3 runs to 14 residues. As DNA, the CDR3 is TGTGCCAGCCTACTAGCGGGGGGTTGGAATGAGCAGTTCTTC. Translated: CASLLAGGWNEQFF.

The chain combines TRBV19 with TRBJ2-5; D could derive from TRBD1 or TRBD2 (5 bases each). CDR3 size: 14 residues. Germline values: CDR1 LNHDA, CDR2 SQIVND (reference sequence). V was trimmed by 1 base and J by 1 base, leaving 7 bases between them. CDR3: CASSIAGPQETQYF. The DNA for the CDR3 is TGTGCCAGTAGTATAGCGGGGCCCCAAGAGACCCAGTACTTC.

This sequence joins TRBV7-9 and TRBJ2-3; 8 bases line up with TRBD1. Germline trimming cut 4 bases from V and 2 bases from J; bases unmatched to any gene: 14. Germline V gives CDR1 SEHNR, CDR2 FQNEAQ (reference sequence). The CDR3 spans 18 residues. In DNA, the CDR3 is TGTGCCAGCAGCTACCGCCGCCGGGACAGGCGAAACACAGATACGCAGTATTTT. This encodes CASSYRRRDRRNTDTQYF.

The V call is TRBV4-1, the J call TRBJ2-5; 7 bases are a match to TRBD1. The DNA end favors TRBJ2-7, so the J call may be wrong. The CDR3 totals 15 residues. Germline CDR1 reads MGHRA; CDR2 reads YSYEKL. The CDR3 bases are TGCGCCAGCAGCCAATCGGCAGGGGGATTCTACGAGCAGTACTTC. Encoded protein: CASSQSAGGFYEQYF.

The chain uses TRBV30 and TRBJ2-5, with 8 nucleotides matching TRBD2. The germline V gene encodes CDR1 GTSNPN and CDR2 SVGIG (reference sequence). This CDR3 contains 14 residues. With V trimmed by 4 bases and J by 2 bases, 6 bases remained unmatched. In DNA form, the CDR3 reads TGTGCCTGGACTAGAGCGGGGGCTCAAGAGACCCAGTACTTC. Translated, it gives CAWTRAGAQETQYF. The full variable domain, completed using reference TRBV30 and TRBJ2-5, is SQTIHQWPATLVQPVGSPLSLECTVEGTSNPNLYWYRQAAGRGLQLLFYSVGIGQISSEVPQNLSASRPQDRQFILSSKKLLLSDSGFYLCAWTRAGAQETQYFGPGTRLLVL.

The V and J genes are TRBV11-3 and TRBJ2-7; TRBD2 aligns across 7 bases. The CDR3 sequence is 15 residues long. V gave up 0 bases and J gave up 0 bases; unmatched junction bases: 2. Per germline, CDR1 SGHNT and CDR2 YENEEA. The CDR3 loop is CASSLEKRGSYEQYF. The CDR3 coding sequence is TGTGCCAGCAGCTTAGAAAAGCGGGGCTCCTACGAGCAGTACTTC. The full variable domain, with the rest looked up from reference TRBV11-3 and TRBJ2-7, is EAGVVQSPRYKIIEKKQPVAFWCNPISGHNTLYWYLQNLGQGPELLIRYENEEAVDDSQLPKDRFSAERLKGVDSTLKIQPAELGDSAVYLCASSLEKRGSYEQYFGPGTRLTVT.

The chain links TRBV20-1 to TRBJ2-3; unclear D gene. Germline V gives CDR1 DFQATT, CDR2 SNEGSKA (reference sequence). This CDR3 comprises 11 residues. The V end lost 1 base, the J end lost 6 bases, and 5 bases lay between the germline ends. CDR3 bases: TGCAGTGCTAGAGGCGAGGATACGCAGTATTTT. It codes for CSARGEDTQYF.

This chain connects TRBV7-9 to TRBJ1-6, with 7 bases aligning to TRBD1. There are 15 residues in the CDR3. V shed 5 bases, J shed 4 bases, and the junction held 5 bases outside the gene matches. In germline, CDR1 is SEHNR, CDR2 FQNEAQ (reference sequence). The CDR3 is CASSPRQGYNSPLHF. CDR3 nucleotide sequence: TGTGCCAGCAGCCCCCGACAGGGTTATAATTCACCCCTCCACTTT.

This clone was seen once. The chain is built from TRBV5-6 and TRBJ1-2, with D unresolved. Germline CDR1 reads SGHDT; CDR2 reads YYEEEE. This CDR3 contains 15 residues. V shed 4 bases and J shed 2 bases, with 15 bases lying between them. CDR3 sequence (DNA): TGTGCCAGCAGCCCTGGCTCATCCTCGAACTATGGCTACACCTTC. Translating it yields CASSPGSSSNYGYTF.

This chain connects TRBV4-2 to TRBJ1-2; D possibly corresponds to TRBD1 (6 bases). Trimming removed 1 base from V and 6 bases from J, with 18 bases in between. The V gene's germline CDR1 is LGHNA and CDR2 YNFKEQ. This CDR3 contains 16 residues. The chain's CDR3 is CASSQGSRGGLNGYTF. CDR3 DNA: TGTGCCAGCAGCCAAGGTTCGAGAGGGGGGCTTAATGGCTACACCTTC.

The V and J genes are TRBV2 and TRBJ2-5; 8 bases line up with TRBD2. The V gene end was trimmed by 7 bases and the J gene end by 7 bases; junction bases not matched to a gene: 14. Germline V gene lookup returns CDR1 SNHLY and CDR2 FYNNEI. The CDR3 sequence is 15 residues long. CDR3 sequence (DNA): TGTGCCAGCAAGTCGGGCCGGGGGGGTCCAGGGACCCAGTACTTC. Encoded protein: CASKSGRGGPGTQYF.

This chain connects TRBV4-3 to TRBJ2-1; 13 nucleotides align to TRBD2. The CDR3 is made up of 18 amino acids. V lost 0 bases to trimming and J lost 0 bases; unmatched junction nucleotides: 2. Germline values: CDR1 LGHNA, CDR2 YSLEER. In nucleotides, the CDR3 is TGCGCCAGCAGCCAAGATCGGACTAGCGGGGGCTCCTACAATGAGCAGTTCTTC. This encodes CASSQDRTSGGSYNEQFF.

The CDR3 is CASSQEGGRALSSYNSPLHF. In nucleotides, the CDR3 is TGTGCCAGCAGCCAAGAGGGGGGAAGGGCGCTCAGCTCCTATAATTCACCCCTCCACTTT. The V and J genes are TRBV4-2 and TRBJ1-6; a weak D match, TRBD1 (5 bases). V was shortened by 0 bases and J by 0 bases, with 18 bases between the two germline ends. CDR3 length: 20 residues. CDR1 and CDR2 from the germline V gene are LGHNA and YNFKEQ.

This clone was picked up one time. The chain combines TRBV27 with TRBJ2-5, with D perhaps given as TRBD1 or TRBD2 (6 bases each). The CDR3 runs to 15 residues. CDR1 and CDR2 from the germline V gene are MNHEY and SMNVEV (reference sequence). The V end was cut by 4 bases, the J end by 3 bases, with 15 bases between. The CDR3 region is CASSSLGGLKETQYF. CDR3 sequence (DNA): TGTGCCAGCAGTTCCCTGGGGGGCCTAAAAGAGACCCAGTACTTC.

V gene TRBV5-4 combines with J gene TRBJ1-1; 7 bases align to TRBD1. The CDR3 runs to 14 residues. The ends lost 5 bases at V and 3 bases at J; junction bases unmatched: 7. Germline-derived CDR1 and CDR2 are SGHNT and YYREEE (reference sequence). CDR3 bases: TGTGCCAGCAGGCCCGGGGACAGACACACTGAAGCTTTCTTT. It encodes CASRPGDRHTEAFF.

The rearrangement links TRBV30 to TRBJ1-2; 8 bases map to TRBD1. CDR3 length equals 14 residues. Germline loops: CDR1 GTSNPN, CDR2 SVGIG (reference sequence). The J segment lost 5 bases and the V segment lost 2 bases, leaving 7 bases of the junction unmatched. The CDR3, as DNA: TGTGCCTGGAGTAATCGGCAGGGGGCTTATGGCTACACCTTC. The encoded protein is CAWSNRQGAYGYTF.

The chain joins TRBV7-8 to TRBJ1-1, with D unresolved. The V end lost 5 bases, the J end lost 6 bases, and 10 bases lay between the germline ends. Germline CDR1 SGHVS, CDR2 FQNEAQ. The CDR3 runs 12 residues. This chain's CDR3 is CASSSRWAEAFF. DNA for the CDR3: TGTGCCAGCAGCAGTCGGTGGGCTGAAGCTTTCTTT.

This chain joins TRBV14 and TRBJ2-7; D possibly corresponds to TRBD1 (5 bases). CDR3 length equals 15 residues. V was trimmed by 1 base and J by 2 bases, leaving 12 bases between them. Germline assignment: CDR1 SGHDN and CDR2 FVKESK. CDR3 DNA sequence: TGTGCCAGCAGCCAAGGTAAACAGGCCCCCTACGAGCAGTACTTC. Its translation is CASSQGKQAPYEQYF.

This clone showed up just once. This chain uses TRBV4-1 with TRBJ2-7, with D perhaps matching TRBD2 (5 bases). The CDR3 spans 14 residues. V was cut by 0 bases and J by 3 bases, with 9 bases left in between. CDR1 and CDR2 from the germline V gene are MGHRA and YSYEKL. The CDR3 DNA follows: TGCGCCAGCAGCCAAGATCCCAGCGGCTACGAGCAGTACTTC. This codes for CASSQDPSGYEQYF.

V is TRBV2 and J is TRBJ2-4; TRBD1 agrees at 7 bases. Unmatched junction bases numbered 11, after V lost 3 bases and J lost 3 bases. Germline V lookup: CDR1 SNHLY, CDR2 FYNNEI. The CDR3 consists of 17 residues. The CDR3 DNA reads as TGTGCCAGCAGTGATTCCTGGGACAGAGCTATCAAAAACATTCAGTACTTC. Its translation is CASSDSWDRAIKNIQYF.

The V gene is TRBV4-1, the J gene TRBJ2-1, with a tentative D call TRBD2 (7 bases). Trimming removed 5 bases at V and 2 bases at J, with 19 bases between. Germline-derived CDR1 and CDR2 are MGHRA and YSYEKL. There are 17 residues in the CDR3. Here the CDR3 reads CASSSGRGRGAYNEQFF. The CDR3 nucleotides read TGCGCCAGCAGCTCAGGGAGAGGGAGGGGGGCCTACAATGAGCAGTTCTTC.